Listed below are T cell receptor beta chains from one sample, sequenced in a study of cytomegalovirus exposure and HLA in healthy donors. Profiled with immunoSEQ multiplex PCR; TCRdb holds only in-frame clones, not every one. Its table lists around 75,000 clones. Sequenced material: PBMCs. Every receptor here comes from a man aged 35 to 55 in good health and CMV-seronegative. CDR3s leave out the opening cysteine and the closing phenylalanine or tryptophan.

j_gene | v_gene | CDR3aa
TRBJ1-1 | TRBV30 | AWRPGDSQNTEAF
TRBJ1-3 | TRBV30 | AWSVGYYSSGNTIY
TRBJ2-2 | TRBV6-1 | ASTPGLAGSGELF
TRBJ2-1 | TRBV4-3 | ASSQALRFSYNEQF
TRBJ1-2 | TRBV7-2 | ASSLYTGGGYGYT
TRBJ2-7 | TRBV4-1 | ASSQQGSSYEQY
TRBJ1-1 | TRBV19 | ASSIDRGLNTEAF
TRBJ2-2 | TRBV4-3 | ASSRGQAYTGELF
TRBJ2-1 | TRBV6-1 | ASSRTSGSREQF
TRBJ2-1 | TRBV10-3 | AISTGTRNEQF
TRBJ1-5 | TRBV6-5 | ASSPGGAINQPQH
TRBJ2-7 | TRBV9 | ASSTLGQSYEQY
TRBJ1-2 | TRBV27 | ASSLSTGGEGSYT
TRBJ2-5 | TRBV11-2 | ASSLGSGLREQY
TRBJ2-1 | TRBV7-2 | ASSFGRREFFQPNEQF
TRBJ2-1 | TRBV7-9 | ASSPDRAAYNEQF
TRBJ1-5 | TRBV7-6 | ASSKDRGPQH
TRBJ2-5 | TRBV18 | ASSPPTGQETQY
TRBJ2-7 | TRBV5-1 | ASSLLSGGAYEQY
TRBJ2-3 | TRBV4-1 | ASSQDRVVDTQY
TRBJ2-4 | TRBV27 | ASSLSSGGQNIQY
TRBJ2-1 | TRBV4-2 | ASSLLDRADYNEQF
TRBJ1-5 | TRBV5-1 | ASSAGTGAAQPQH
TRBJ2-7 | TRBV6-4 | ASSVGPGEQY
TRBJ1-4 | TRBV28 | ASSLFSGNEKLF
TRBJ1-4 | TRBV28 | ASSSYREWNEKLF
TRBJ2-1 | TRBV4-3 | ASSQDVGLSYNEQF
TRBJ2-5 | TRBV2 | ASNGQGGETQY
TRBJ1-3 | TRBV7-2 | ASSYGGPGSGNTIY
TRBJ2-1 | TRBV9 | ASSISKGLYNEQF
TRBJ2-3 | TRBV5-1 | ASSFGGGSTDTQY
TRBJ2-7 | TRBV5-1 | ASSSISGYTYEQY
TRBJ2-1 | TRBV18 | ASSPLLGNEQF
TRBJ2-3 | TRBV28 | ASSPPRVSTDTQY
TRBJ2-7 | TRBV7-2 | ASSRGRAYEQY
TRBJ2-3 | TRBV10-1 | ASSEPVAGGRNTQY
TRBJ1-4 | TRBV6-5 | ASSSPGLGGEKLF
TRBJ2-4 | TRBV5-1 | ASSLAVGQGAAKNIQY
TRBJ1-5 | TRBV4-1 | ASSQRQGVGNQPQH
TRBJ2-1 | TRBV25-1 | ASSGLAGLHEQF
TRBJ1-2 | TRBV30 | ACPAGMNYGYT
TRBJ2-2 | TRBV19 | ASSGGGPNTGELF
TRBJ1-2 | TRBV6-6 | ASSHPVGTTRGYT
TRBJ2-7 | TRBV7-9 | ASSPRGGVLTYEQY
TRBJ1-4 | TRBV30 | AWKAGTSTNEKLF
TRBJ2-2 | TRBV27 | ASSSGLAGVGELF
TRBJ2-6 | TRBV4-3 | ASSPATAYSGANVLT
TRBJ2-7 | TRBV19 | ASSNLAREQY
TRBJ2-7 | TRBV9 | ASSVTGGSYEQY
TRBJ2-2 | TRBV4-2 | ASSQVSLAGGNTGELF